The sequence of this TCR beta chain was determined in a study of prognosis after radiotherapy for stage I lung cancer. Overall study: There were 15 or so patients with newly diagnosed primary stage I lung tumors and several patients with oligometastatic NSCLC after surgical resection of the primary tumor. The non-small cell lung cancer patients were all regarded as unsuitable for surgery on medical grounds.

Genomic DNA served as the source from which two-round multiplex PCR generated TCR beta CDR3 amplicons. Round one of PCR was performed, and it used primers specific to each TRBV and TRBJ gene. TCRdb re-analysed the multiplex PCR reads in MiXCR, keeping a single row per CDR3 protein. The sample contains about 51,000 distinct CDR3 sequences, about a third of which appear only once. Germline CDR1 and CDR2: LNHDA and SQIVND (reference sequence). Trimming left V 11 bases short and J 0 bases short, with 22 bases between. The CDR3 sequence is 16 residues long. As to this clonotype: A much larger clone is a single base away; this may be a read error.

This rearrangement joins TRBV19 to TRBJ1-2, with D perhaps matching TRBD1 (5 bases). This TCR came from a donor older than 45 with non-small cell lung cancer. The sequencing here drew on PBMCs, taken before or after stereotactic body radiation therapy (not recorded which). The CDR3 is CAGRSTECEANYGYTF. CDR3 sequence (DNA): TGTGCCGGGCGATCGACAGAGTGTGAAGCTAACTATGGCTACACCTTC.